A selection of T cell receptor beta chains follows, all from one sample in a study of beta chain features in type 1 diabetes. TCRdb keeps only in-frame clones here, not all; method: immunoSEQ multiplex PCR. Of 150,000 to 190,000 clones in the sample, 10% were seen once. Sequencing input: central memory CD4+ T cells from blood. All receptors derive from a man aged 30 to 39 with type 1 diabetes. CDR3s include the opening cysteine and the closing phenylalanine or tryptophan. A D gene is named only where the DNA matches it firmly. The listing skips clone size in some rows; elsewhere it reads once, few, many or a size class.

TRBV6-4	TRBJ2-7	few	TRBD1	TGTGCCGGGCCCCAGGGGGACTACGAGCAGTACTTC	CAGPQGDYEQYF
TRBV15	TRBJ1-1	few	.	TGTGCCACCAGCAAGGACAGGAACACTGAAGCTTTCTTT	CATSKDRNTEAFF
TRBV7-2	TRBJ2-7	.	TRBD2	TGTGCCAGCAGCCTGGGACTAGCGGATAAGCAGTACTTC	CASSLGLADKQYF
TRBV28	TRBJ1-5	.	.	TGTGCCAGCAGTTTACCTAATCAGCCCCAGCATTTT	CASSLPNQPQHF
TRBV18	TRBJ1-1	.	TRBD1	TGTGCCAGCTCACCGGACAGGGCGAACACTGAAGCTTTCTTT	CASSPDRANTEAFF
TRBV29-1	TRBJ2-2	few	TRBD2	TGCAGCGTTATGGGGACTAGCGGTCACACCGGGGAGCTGTTTTTT	CSVMGTSGHTGELFF
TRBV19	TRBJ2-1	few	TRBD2	TGTGCCAGTAGTTCTAGCGGCTACAATGAGCAGTTCTTC	CASSSSGYNEQFF
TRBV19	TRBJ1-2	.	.	TGTGCCAGTGAAGGCAGCAGGGGCTACACCTTC	CASEGSRGYTF
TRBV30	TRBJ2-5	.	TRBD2	TGTGCCTGGAGCGGGAGGGGAGAGACCCAGTACTTC	CAWSGRGETQYF
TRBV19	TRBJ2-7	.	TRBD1	TGTGCCAGTGGACAGGGGAACTCCTACGAGCAGTACTTC	CASGQGNSYEQYF
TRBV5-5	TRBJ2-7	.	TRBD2	TGTGCCAGCAGCCGGACCGGGACTAGCCTTTCCTACGAGCAGTACTTC	CASSRTGTSLSYEQYF
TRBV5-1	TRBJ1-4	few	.	TGCGCCAGCAGCTTTTTTGGGCGAGCTGCGAATGAAAAACTGTTTTTT	CASSFFGRAANEKLFF
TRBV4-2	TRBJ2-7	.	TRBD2	TGTGCCAGCAGCCAAGGGTGGGGGACTACTCCTCTCGAGCAGTACTTC	CASSQGWGTTPLEQYF
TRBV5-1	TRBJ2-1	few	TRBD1	TGCGCCAGCAGCTTGGTGATAACTCAGCGGACAGGGAGGTTCTTC	CASSLVITQRTGRFF
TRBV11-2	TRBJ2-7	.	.	TGTGCCAGCAGCTTATTGGGTGACGGGACCTACGAGCAGTACTTC	CASSLLGDGTYEQYF
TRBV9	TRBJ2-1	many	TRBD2	TGTGCCAGCAGCGTAGCCTGGGAGGGCAATGAGCAGTTCTTC	CASSVAWEGNEQFF
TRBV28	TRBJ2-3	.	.	TGTGCCAGCAGTTTGGCAGGGATCGCAGATACGCAGTATTTT	CASSLAGIADTQYF
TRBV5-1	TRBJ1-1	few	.	TGCGCCAGCAGCGCAACTTTAGGAGGGATCTCAACTGAAGCTTTCTTT	CASSATLGGISTEAFF
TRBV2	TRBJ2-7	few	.	TGTGCCAGCAGTGAGGAAGTTGGGCACGAGCAGTACTTC	CASSEEVGHEQYF
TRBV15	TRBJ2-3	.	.	TGTGCCACCAACCCACATGCAAGAGGTAGCACAGATACGCAGTATTTT	CATNPHARGSTDTQYF
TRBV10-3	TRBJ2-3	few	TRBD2	TGTGCCATCAAGACCGAATATAGCGGGATCCGGACAGATACGCAGTATTTT	CAIKTEYSGIRTDTQYF
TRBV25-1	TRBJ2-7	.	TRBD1	TGTGCCAGCAGTGAGTGGGACAGAAGCTCCTACGAGCAGTACTTC	CASSEWDRSSYEQYF
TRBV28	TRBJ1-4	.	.	TGTGCCAGCAGTTCCCCTGAGTCTAATAATGAAAAACTGTTTTTT	CASSSPESNNEKLFF
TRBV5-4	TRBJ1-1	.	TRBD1	TGTGCCAGCAGTACAGGGGGCGGGTTGAACACTGAAGCTTTCTTT	CASSTGGGLNTEAFF
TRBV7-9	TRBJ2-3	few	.	TGTGCCAGCAGCGGAGGGGCTAGCGCCACAGATACGCAGTATTTT	CASSGGASATDTQYF
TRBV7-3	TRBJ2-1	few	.	TGTGCCAGCAGCTTACTGGGTAACGGCCAGGGGAATCAGTTCTTC	CASSLLGNGQGNQFF
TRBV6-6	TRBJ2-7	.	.	TGTGCCAGCAGTCCCCTCACGGGGAGCTCCTACGAGCAGTACTTC	CASSPLTGSSYEQYF